One and the same sample provided the 20 T cell receptor beta chains below, sequenced in a study of T-cell memory formation after mild COVID-19. TCRdb recomputed calls from the 5' RACE reads with MiXCR, one row per CDR3 protein. The sample lists approximately 250,000 distinct CDR3 sequences, 16% occurring once. The material sequenced was PBMCs or a T cell subset sorted from them (not recorded which). The receptors were sampled from a man younger than 35 who had mild COVID-19 (a few samples of this study predate the infection). Cell type and time point are not known.

This clonotype was observed a few times. This chain connects TRBV6-2 or TRBV6-3 to TRBJ1-5; D is uncertain. V was pared by 6 bases and J by 8 bases, with 17 bases between. Germline CDR1 is MNHEY and CDR2 is SVGEGT. The CDR3 extends over 14 amino acids. The CDR3, as DNA: TGTGCCAGCAGCCCCGGGTTCCCCGGAGAGCCCCAGCATTTT. Translation: CASSPGFPGEPQHF.

This clonotype has just a few counts. The rearrangement links TRBV7-2 to TRBJ1-5; the D gene is possibly TRBD1 (5 bases). This CDR3 has 16 amino acids. With 5 bases removed from V and 7 bases from J, the gap between germline ends came to 21 bases. CDR1 and CDR2 (germline): SGHTA, FQGNSA. The CDR3 loop reads CASSPPGLAGRQPQHF. The CDR3 DNA follows: TGTGCCAGCAGCCCCCCCGGGTTGGCAGGGAGACAGCCCCAGCATTTT. Full variable domain (remainder filled in from reference TRBV7-2 and TRBJ1-5): GAGVSQSPSNKVTEKGKDVELRCDPISGHTALYWYRQSLGQGLEFLIYFQGNSAPDKSGLPSDRFSAERTGGSVSTLTIQRTQQEDSAVYLCASSPPGLAGRQPQHFGDGTRLSIL.

This chain uses TRBV11-2 with TRBJ2-3, with TRBD2 matching over 10 bases. Germline V gene data show CDR1 as SGHAT and CDR2 as FQNNGV. V trimming: 6 bases; J trimming: 0 bases; junction bases outside the gene matches: 3. This CDR3 spans 15 amino acids. The CDR3 bases are TGTGCCAGCAGACCACTAGCGGGGAGCACAGATACGCAGTATTTT. Translated, it gives CASRPLAGSTDTQYF.

This sequence joins TRBV7-6 and TRBJ2-5; 8 bases match TRBD2. Germline values: CDR1 SGHVS, CDR2 FNYEAQ. There are 15 residues in the CDR3. Trimming cost V 3 bases and J 1 base; bases outside gene matches: 4. CDR3 amino acids: CASSFSTSGQETQYF. CDR3 DNA sequence: TGTGCCAGCAGCTTCTCAACTAGCGGCCAAGAGACCCAGTACTTC.

This clonotype was recorded many times. This chain connects TRBV7-2 to TRBJ2-7; D not resolved. CDR1 and CDR2 from the germline V gene are SGHTA and FQGNSA. This CDR3 comprises 13 residues. The germline V and J ends were trimmed by 3 bases and 5 bases, with 11 bases remaining between them. The CDR3 loop reads CASSFLTPDEQYF. CDR3 bases: TGTGCCAGCAGCTTCTTAACCCCGGACGAGCAGTACTTC.

This clonotype has just a few counts. The chain links TRBV11-2 to TRBJ2-7; 7 bases line up with TRBD1. V lost 6 bases to trimming and J lost 1 base; unmatched junction nucleotides: 9. In germline, CDR1 is SGHAT, CDR2 FQNNGV. The CDR3 contains 15 residues. The CDR3 DNA reads TGTGCCAGCAGACCTCGGGACAGTTTTTCCTACGAGCAGTACTTC. Translation gives CASRPRDSFSYEQYF.

About this clonotype itself: This CDR3 is missing its conserved last phenylalanine or tryptophan, likely due to a read error. This chain joins TRBV5-1 and TRBJ2-5; D call uncertain. Germline V gives CDR1 SGHRS, CDR2 YFSETQ. The CDR3 is 12 residues long. The ends were cut back, 3 bases at V and 0 bases at J, with 3 bases in the middle. CDR3 nucleotides: TGCGCCAGCAGCTGGGACCAAGAGACCCAGTACTTA. Protein sequence: CASSWDQETQYL.

This clonotype turned up a few times. J is TRBJ2-1 and V is TRBV5-1; 11 bases are a match to TRBD1. Germline-derived CDR1 and CDR2 are SGHRS and YFSETQ. V gave up 2 bases and J gave up 8 bases; unmatched junction bases: 3. This CDR3 region has 14 residues. CDR3 coding DNA: TGCGCCAGCAGCTTCCGGACAGGGGGCCATGAGCAGTTCTTC. Its translation is CASSFRTGGHEQFF.

This chain uses TRBV6-2 or TRBV6-3 with TRBJ2-1; 7 bases align to TRBD1. V lost 5 bases, J lost 5 bases, and 12 bases stayed unmatched. The CDR3 runs to 16 residues. Germline loops: CDR1 MNHEY, CDR2 SVGEGT. This CDR3 reads CASSLPPGQRDNEQFF. CDR3 coding DNA: TGTGCCAGCAGTCTACCGCCGGGACAGAGGGACAATGAGCAGTTCTTC.

The chain recombines TRBV12-3 or TRBV12-4 with TRBJ2-7, with 8 bases lining up with TRBD2. This CDR3 is 10 amino acids long. The CDR3 is CPGGVHEQYV. The CDR3 DNA reads as TGCCCGGGGGGGGTCCACGAGCAGTACGTC.

This clonotype has more than one count but fewer than ten. CDR3 bases: TGCGCCAGCGCCGTCGGGGGCACAGATACGCAGTATTTT. Translated, it gives CASAVGGTDTQYF. The chain links TRBV5-1 to TRBJ2-3, with D perhaps TRBD2 (5 bases). The CDR3 loop spans 13 amino acids. The V and J ends lost 7 bases and 1 base respectively, with 10 bases between them. Germline CDR1 is SGHRS and CDR2 is YFSETQ.

This clonotype was recorded many times. This chain connects TRBV7-9 to TRBJ1-3; TRBD1 agrees at 10 bases. Germline V gives CDR1 SEHNR, CDR2 FQNEAQ (reference sequence). The ends lost 5 bases at V and 2 bases at J; junction bases unmatched: 3. This CDR3 is 15 amino acids long. Here the CDR3 reads CASSLTGGTGNTIYF. In DNA, the CDR3 is TGTGCCAGCAGCCTGACAGGGGGCACTGGAAACACCATATATTTT.

Here the CDR3 DNA reads TGCGCCAGCAGCAAGGGAGTAGCCGAGGAGCAGTTCTTC. This gives the protein CASSKGVAEEQFF. The chain recombines TRBV5-1 with TRBJ2-1; TRBD2 is a possible D gene (5 bases). CDR3 length: 13 amino acids. Trimming shortened V by 4 bases and J by 10 bases, and 15 bases separated the two germline ends. Per the germline V gene, CDR1 is SGHRS and CDR2 is YFSETQ.

The sample holds many counts of this clonotype. The rearrangement uses TRBV7-3 and TRBJ2-6; D gene ambiguous. Trimming left V 4 bases short and J 0 bases short, with 7 bases between. From germline, CDR1 is SGHTA and CDR2 FQGTGA. The CDR3 length is 15 residues. The CDR3 DNA sequence: TGTGCCAGCAGCTCGGGTCTCTCTGGGGCCAACGTCCTGACTTTC. Amino acid sequence: CASSSGLSGANVLTF. Complete variable domain (other parts from reference TRBV7-3 and TRBJ2-6): GAGVSQTPSNKVTEKGKYVELRCDPISGHTALYWYRQSLGQGPEFLIYFQGTGAADDSGLPNDRFFAVRPEGSVSTLKIQRTERGDSAVYLCASSSGLSGANVLTFGAGSRLTVL.

This clonotype has just a few counts. The chain combines TRBV5-1 with TRBJ1-4; D gene uncertain. The CDR3 is 14 residues long. From germline, CDR1 is SGHRS and CDR2 YFSETQ. With 1 base removed from V and 7 bases from J, the gap between germline ends came to 11 bases. CDR3 DNA: TGCGCCAGCAGCTTGCGAATAGGGAGTGAAAAACTGTTTTTT. Its translation is CASSLRIGSEKLFF.

The rearrangement uses TRBV6-5 and TRBJ1-1; D gene unclear. This CDR3 is 14 amino acids long. Per the germline V gene, CDR1 is MNHEY and CDR2 is SVGAGI. V gave up 4 bases and J gave up 5 bases, with 14 bases separating them. The CDR3 here is CASSSLRDSTEAFF. The DNA for the CDR3 is TGTGCCAGCAGTTCCCTCCGGGATAGTACTGAAGCTTTCTTT.

Only a few counts were recorded for this clonotype. The gene calls are TRBV7-6 and TRBJ2-1; TRBD1 or TRBD2 may be the D gene (5 bases each). The germline V gene has CDR1 SGHVS and CDR2 FNYEAQ. V lost 5 bases, J lost 9 bases, and 14 bases lay in between. The CDR3 contains 13 residues. The CDR3 protein is CASSPGRGGEQFF. CDR3 coding DNA: TGTGCCAGCAGCCCGGGACGGGGTGGTGAGCAGTTCTTC.

This clonotype was seen only a few times. This sequence joins TRBV20-1 and TRBJ2-7; D ambiguous. The ends were cut back, 3 bases at V and 3 bases at J, with 6 bases in the middle. This CDR3 contains 11 residues. CDR1 DFQATT and CDR2 SNEGSKA come from the germline V gene (reference sequence). CDR3 sequence: CSASDHYEQYF. CDR3 in DNA: TGCAGTGCTAGTGACCACTACGAGCAGTACTTC.

This clonotype was recorded a few times. This sequence joins TRBV4-2 and TRBJ2-5; 10 bases are a match to TRBD1. J lost 5 bases, V lost 0 bases, and 15 bases had no gene match. The CDR3 runs 19 residues. Germline V CDR1 and CDR2: LGHNA, YNFKEQ. DNA of the CDR3: TGTGCCAGCAGCCAAGAAGGGCGCGGGGGACAGGGGTTGTTTGAGACCCAGTACTTC. This encodes CASSQEGRGGQGLFETQYF.

The J gene is TRBJ2-7, the V gene TRBV12-3 or TRBV12-4, with TRBD2 identical over 7 bases. Trimming removed 3 bases from V and 4 bases from J; junction bases left unmatched: 9. The CDR3 covers 15 residues. CDR3 loop: CASSFGQGGSYEQYF. The CDR3 DNA sequence: TGTGCCAGCAGTTTCGGGCAGGGAGGGTCTTACGAGCAGTACTTC.